These 12 T cell receptor beta chains share one sample of origin, sequenced in a study of blood T cell repertoires in COVID-19. Assay used: immunoSEQ multiplex PCR; TCRdb lists only in-frame clones, some missing. There are over 350,000 clones in the sample; 70% to 90% occur only once, and 0.9% to 1.5% lies in the top ten. The sequenced sample was PBMCs or T cells enriched from blood (not recorded which). Source of these receptors: a woman aged 18-29 years who had recovered from COVID-19.

Written as DNA, the CDR3 is TGTGCCAGCGGCGAACTAGCGGGGGGGCTTCCCGGGGAGCTGTTTTTT. It translates to CASGELAGGLPGELFF. The chain has TRBV27 and TRBJ2-2, with 13 positions matching TRBD2. The germline gives CDR1 MNHEY, CDR2 SMNVEV (reference sequence). The CDR3 has 16 amino acids. The junction had 9 bases not matched to a gene; V was cut back by 8 bases and J by 6 bases.

The V call is TRBV6-2 or TRBV6-3, the J call TRBJ2-7; the D is unclear. Germline lookup yields CDR1 MNHEY and CDR2 SVGEGT. The V and J ends lost 4 bases and 6 bases respectively, with 10 bases between them. This CDR3 contains 12 residues. The CDR3 region is CASSSLIREQYF. DNA of the CDR3: TGTGCCAGCAGTTCCCTTATCCGCGAGCAGTACTTC.

V and J are TRBV24-1 and TRBJ2-1, with unresolved D. Germline V gene lookup returns CDR1 KGHDR and CDR2 SFDVKD. The V and J ends lost 7 bases and 3 bases respectively, with 3 bases between them. The CDR3 consists of 11 residues. The CDR3 spells CATSLYNEQFF. CDR3 nucleotides: TGTGCCACCAGCCTCTACAATGAGCAGTTCTTC.

This chain links TRBV7-3 with TRBJ1-6, with 8 positions matching TRBD1. CDR3 length: 16 residues. The junction had 14 bases not matched to a gene; V was cut back by 6 bases and J by 10 bases. Germline CDR1 reads SGHTA; CDR2 reads FQGTGA. For the CDR3, the DNA is TGTGCCAGCAGAAGGACTACAGGGGGGAATCGATCACCCCTCCACTTT. It translates to CASRRTTGGNRSPLHF. Complete variable domain (other parts from reference TRBV7-3 and TRBJ1-6): GAGVSQTPSNKVTEKGKYVELRCDPISGHTALYWYRQSLGQGPEFLIYFQGTGAADDSGLPNDRFFAVRPEGSVSTLKIQRTERGDSAVYLCASRRTTGGNRSPLHFGNGTRLTVT.

The DNA for the CDR3 is TGTGCCAGCAGCGGACAGGGGAAGTACGAGCAGTACTTC. Protein product: CASSGQGKYEQYF. The V call is TRBV7-9, the J call TRBJ2-7; 9 bases fit TRBD1. The CDR3 totals 13 residues. Germline V gene lookup returns CDR1 SEHNR and CDR2 FQNEAQ (reference sequence). V was clipped by 5 bases and J by 4 bases; unmatched bases: 3.

J is TRBJ2-3 and V is TRBV6-5; 8 bases are shared with TRBD2. Trimming cost V 2 bases and J 0 bases; bases outside gene matches: 4. This CDR3 region has 16 residues. Looked up from germline, CDR1 is MNHEY and CDR2 is SVGAGI. The CDR3 DNA follows: TGTGCCAGCAGTTACGAGCGGGGGTGGAGCACAGATACGCAGTATTTT. Its translation: CASSYERGWSTDTQYF.

This chain joins TRBV2 and TRBJ1-1, with 10 nucleotides matching TRBD1. The CDR3 runs 15 residues. J was trimmed by 6 bases and V by 2 bases; bases with no gene match: 6. Germline values: CDR1 SNHLY, CDR2 FYNNEI. The CDR3 DNA is TGTGCCAGCAGTGAATACCCGACAGGGGGCTCTGAAGCTTTCTTT. Amino acids: CASSEYPTGGSEAFF.

The chain combines TRBV5-8 with TRBJ1-2, with D perhaps TRBD1 (5 bases). Trimming took off 4 bases at V and 3 bases at J, with 19 bases between the two ends. The CDR3 extends over 16 amino acids. Germline CDR1 SGHTS, CDR2 YDEGEE. CDR3: CASSPGTGTWYYGYTF. CDR3 coding DNA: TGTGCCAGCAGCCCCGGGACCGGGACTTGGTACTATGGCTACACCTTC.

V and J are TRBV9 and TRBJ2-3, with 8 bases matching TRBD1. The J segment lost 4 bases and the V segment lost 3 bases, leaving 7 bases of the junction unmatched. The V gene's germline CDR1 is SGDLS and CDR2 YYNGEE. The CDR3 has 15 amino acids. The CDR3 nucleotides read TGTGCCAGCAGCGAAACAGGGGGGCAGGCAGATACGCAGTATTTT. Protein: CASSETGGQADTQYF. Full variable domain (rest looked up from reference TRBV9 and TRBJ2-3): DSGVTQTPKHLITATGQRVTLRCSPRSGDLSVYWYQQSLDQGLQFLIQYYNGEERAKGNILERFSAQQFPDLHSELNLSSLELGDSALYFCASSETGGQADTQYFGPGTRLTVL.

This clone was observed a handful of times. The gene calls are TRBV15 and TRBJ1-1; TRBD1 matches at 11 bases. Germline V gene data show CDR1 as LNHNV and CDR2 as YYDKDF (reference sequence). The CDR3 has 17 residues. With V trimmed by 3 bases and J by 5 bases, 11 bases remained unmatched. Written as DNA, the CDR3 is TGTGCCACCAGCAGCCTGGGACAGGGGGTGGTAGGGACTGAAGCTTTCTTT. This gives the protein CATSSLGQGVVGTEAFF.

The rearrangement joins TRBV4-1 to TRBJ1-2, with a tentative D call TRBD1 (6 bases). Germline V gene lookup returns CDR1 MGHRA and CDR2 YSYEKL. V lost 1 base and J 8 bases, leaving 14 bases between the germline ends. The CDR3 covers 14 residues. The CDR3 sequence is CASSQVTGRKGYTF. The CDR3 nucleotides read TGCGCCAGCAGCCAAGTAACAGGGCGAAAGGGCTACACCTTC.

V usage is TRBV6-1 and J usage is TRBJ2-7; 8 bases match TRBD2. The J segment lost 0 bases and the V segment lost 3 bases, leaving 7 bases of the junction unmatched. This CDR3 contains 16 residues. Germline loops: CDR1 MNHNS, CDR2 SASEGT. CDR3 sequence (DNA): TGTGCCAGCAGTGAGCGGGGGGCCCTGAGCTCCTACGAGCAGTACTTC. Protein sequence: CASSERGALSSYEQYF.